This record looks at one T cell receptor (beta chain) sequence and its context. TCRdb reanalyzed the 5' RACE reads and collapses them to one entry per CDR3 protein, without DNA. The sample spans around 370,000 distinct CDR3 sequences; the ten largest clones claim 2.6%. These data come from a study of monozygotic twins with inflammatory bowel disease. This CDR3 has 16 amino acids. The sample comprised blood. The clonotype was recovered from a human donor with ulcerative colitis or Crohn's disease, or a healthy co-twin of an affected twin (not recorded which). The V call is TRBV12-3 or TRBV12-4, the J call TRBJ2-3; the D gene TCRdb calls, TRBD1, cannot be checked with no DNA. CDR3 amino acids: CASSSLFGGASDTQYF.